The rows below give T cell receptor beta chains drawn from one sample of a study of shared clonotypes between healthy human individuals. The assay was immunoSEQ multiplex PCR, and TCRdb's table has in-frame clones only and misses some. The sample includes over 1.5 million clones, under 99% seen only once; the top ten take approximately 0.44%. The sequencing input was naive CD4+ T cells sorted from blood. Receptors originate from a man aged 30 to 45 in good health. Both conserved end residues are part of each CDR3. A D gene is named only where the DNA matches it firmly. Part of the rows lack a size; the others show once, few, many or a class for expanded clones.

D gene,J gene,V gene,clone size,CDR3 length,CDR3 DNA,CDR3 protein
.,TRBJ2-7,TRBV7-9,once,12,TGTGCCAGCAGCGCCTTCCCTGGAGAGCAGTACTTC,CASSAFPGEQYF
.,TRBJ2-1,TRBV6-5,.,11,TGTGCCAGCAGTTCCGCACTAATGCAGTTCTTC,CASSSALMQFF
.,TRBJ2-7,TRBV6-5,.,13,TGTGCCAGCAGCAACAGGGCCTCCTACGAGCAGTACTTC,CASSNRASYEQYF
.,TRBJ1-5,TRBV6-1,.,14,TGTGCCAGCACCCCGGTACCGGGGTTGCAGCCCCAGCATTTT,CASTPVPGLQPQHF
TRBD1,TRBJ2-2,TRBV6-5,.,14,TGTGCCAGCAGTTCCGGGACAGTATCCGGGGAGCTGTTTTTT,CASSSGTVSGELFF
.,TRBJ2-5,TRBV9,.,11,TGTGCCAGCAGCGCAGAAGAGACCCAGTACTTC,CASSAEETQYF
.,TRBJ2-7,TRBV5-4,.,15,TGTGCCAGCAGCTCACCCTTGGGCAGCGGCTACGAGCAGTACTTC,CASSSPLGSGYEQYF
.,TRBJ2-7,TRBV15,.,14,TGTGCCACCAGCCAAGACAATAGGGACTACGAGCAGTACTTC,CATSQDNRDYEQYF
.,TRBJ1-5,TRBV6-6,.,15,TGTGCCAGCAGTTCGGGTCCAGGGCGCAATCAGCCCCAGCATTTT,CASSSGPGRNQPQHF
.,TRBJ1-3,TRBV11-2,.,17,TGTGCCAGCAGCTTCCTGAGGACAGAAAACTCTGGAAACACCATATATTTT,CASSFLRTENSGNTIYF
.,TRBJ2-3,TRBV9,.,14,TGTGCCAGCAGCGTAGTAGGGGCCGGGGATACGCAGTATTTT,CASSVVGAGDTQYF
.,TRBJ2-7,TRBV28,.,11,TGTGCCAGCAGTTTAATGTACGAGCAGTACTTC,CASSLMYEQYF
.,TRBJ2-7,TRBV4-3,once,16,TGCGCCAGCAGCCAAGTATCCAGTTCGGCCGTCTACGAGCAGTACTTC,CASSQVSSSAVYEQYF
.,TRBJ1-1,TRBV5-5,.,14,TGTGCCAGCAGCTTGGGCCGGCCAAACACTGAAGCTTTCTTT,CASSLGRPNTEAFF
.,TRBJ2-7,TRBV11-2,.,12,TGTGCCAGCAGCTTAGTACATTACGAGCAGTACTTC,CASSLVHYEQYF
.,TRBJ1-1,TRBV7-9,.,9,TGTGCCTTTTCTTCTGAAGCTTTCTTT,CAFSSEAFF
.,TRBJ2-7,TRBV7-6,.,17,TGTGCCAGCAGCTTAGGGCAGGGCAGGGTCGACCTCTACGAGCAGTACTTC,CASSLGQGRVDLYEQYF
.,TRBJ1-5,TRBV10-3,few,12,TGTGCCATCAGTGACAGCAATCAGCCCCAGCATTTT,CAISDSNQPQHF
.,TRBJ2-7,TRBV28,.,14,TGTGCCAGCAGTGGGGGGGACACTTACTACGAGCAGTACTTC,CASSGGDTYYEQYF
TRBD2,TRBJ2-3,TRBV30,.,17,TGTGCCTGGAGTTCGTACGGGACTAGCGGGTATAAAGATACGCAGTATTTT,CAWSSYGTSGYKDTQYF
.,TRBJ2-1,TRBV9,.,20,TGTGCCAGCAGCGCCTCACAGAAACCCTTGCCAGACGGCTCCTACAATGAGCAGTTCTTC,CASSASQKPLPDGSYNEQFF
TRBD1,TRBJ1-1,TRBV18,.,14,TGTGCCAGCTCACCAACGACAGGGGATACTGAAGCTTTCTTT,CASSPTTGDTEAFF
.,TRBJ2-3,TRBV6-5,.,13,TGTGCCAGCAGTTGGCGTGGCACAGATACGCAGTATTTT,CASSWRGTDTQYF
.,TRBJ2-7,TRBV9,.,14,TGTGCCAGCAGCGTTTCAGCGGTTACCTACGAGCAGTACTTC,CASSVSAVTYEQYF
TRBD1,TRBJ2-3,TRBV15,.,19,TGTGCCACCAGCAGAGCTGACCTGGGCTGGGACAGGGATGGATATACGCAGTATTTT,CATSRADLGWDRDGYTQYF
.,TRBJ2-7,TRBV28,.,15,TGTGCCAGCAGTCCCTGGGGGGCGGTTTCTCCCGAGCAGTACTTC,CASSPWGAVSPEQYF
TRBD2,TRBJ2-3,TRBV7-3,.,15,TGTGCCAGCAGCTCGTGGGGAGGGAGCACAGATACGCAGTATTTT,CASSSWGGSTDTQYF
.,TRBJ1-3,TRBV9,.,16,TGTGCCAGCAGCGCAGCAGACAGGTCCTCTGGAAACACCATATATTTT,CASSAADRSSGNTIYF
.,TRBJ2-5,TRBV7-2,once,14,TGTGCCAGCAGCTTAGGGATGTACCAAGAGACCCAGTACTTC,CASSLGMYQETQYF
.,TRBJ2-1,TRBV2,.,10,TGTGCCAGCGGGGGCAATGAGCAGTTCTTC,CASGGNEQFF
TRBD1,TRBJ2-5,TRBV7-3,.,16,TGTGCCAGCAGCTTAATCGGCCTAGGGGGCGGAGAGACCCAGTACTTC,CASSLIGLGGGETQYF
TRBD2,TRBJ2-1,TRBV15,.,19,TGTGCCACCAGCAGAGATCTCCCGGGAGGAAAGAGCTCCTACAATGAGCAGTTCTTC,CATSRDLPGGKSSYNEQFF
.,TRBJ1-4,TRBV29-1,.,12,TGCAGCGTTGGGGGGCTGGGTGAAAAACTGTTTTTT,CSVGGLGEKLFF
.,TRBJ1-2,TRBV18,.,15,TGTGCCAGCTCGCCGTTGGACAGAAACTTCTATGGCTACACCTTC,CASSPLDRNFYGYTF
.,TRBJ1-2,TRBV7-9,.,14,TGTGCCAGCAGCTCCATGGGAGGGACCTATGGCTACACCTTC,CASSSMGGTYGYTF
.,TRBJ2-3,TRBV5-6,.,14,TGTGCCAGCAGCTTGGTAAAGGGCACAGATACGCAGTATTTT,CASSLVKGTDTQYF
.,TRBJ2-1,TRBV9,.,14,TGTGCCAGCAGCGAGGCGGGGAGGCGGAGTGAGCAGTTCTTC,CASSEAGRRSEQFF
.,TRBJ1-1,TRBV5-4,.,13,TGTGCCAGCAGCCTCAGGAGGTACACTGAAGCTTTCTTT,CASSLRRYTEAFF
.,TRBJ2-1,TRBV5-4,once,12,TGTGCCAGCAGCTTACGGGACAATGAGCAGTTCTTC,CASSLRDNEQFF
.,TRBJ2-5,TRBV19,.,12,TGTGCCAGTAGTAAGGGCCAAGAGACCCAGTACTTC,CASSKGQETQYF
TRBD2,TRBJ2-3,TRBV5-4,.,16,TGTGCCAGCAGCCCAAAAAGCGGGACCAGCACAGATACGCAGTATTTT,CASSPKSGTSTDTQYF
.,TRBJ2-5,TRBV29-1,.,15,TGCAGCGTTGGTGAATCGGGCTACCCGGTCGAGACCCAGTACTTC,CSVGESGYPVETQYF
.,TRBJ2-7,TRBV30,.,11,TGTGCCTGGAGCGACAATTACGAGCAGTACTTC,CAWSDNYEQYF
.,TRBJ2-1,TRBV14,.,13,TGTGCCAGCAGCCTGGTTGCCACCAATGAGCAGTTCTTC,CASSLVATNEQFF
TRBD1,TRBJ1-2,TRBV6-1,.,16,TGTGCCAGCAGTGAACGGACAGGGCGGGCGAACTATGGCTACACCTTC,CASSERTGRANYGYTF
TRBD2,TRBJ2-1,TRBV30,once,17,TGTGCCTGGAGTGTAACGCGGACTAGCGGGAGTTACAATGAGCAGTTCTTC,CAWSVTRTSGSYNEQFF